This entry lists 8 T cell receptor beta chains sequenced from one sample in a study of identical twins. TCRdb ran MiXCR on the 5' RACE reads and lists one entry per CDR3 protein. The sample lists 1.5 million to 2 million distinct CDR3 sequences, less than 40% occurring once. The sequencing sample was made of cord blood. Receptor source: a newborn girl in good health.

This clonotype was counted many times. V gene TRBV15 combines with J gene TRBJ1-2; D gene ambiguous. CDR1 and CDR2 from the germline V gene are LNHNV and YYDKDF (reference sequence). The V and J ends lost 1 base and 3 bases respectively, with 6 bases between them. The CDR3 totals 13 residues. Here the CDR3 DNA reads TGTGCCACCAGCAGAGGGGGTCACTATGGCTACACCTTC. It encodes CATSRGGHYGYTF. The full variable domain, in which reference TRBV15 and TRBJ1-2 provide the parts outside the CDR3, is DAMVIQNPRYQVTQFGKPVTLSCSQTLNHNVMYWYQQKSSQAPKLLFHYYDKDFNNEADTPDNFQSRRPNTSFCFLDIRSPGLGDTAMYLCATSRGGHYGYTFGSGTRLTVV.

This clonotype appeared a few times. The chain combines TRBV27 with TRBJ1-6, with D hard to call. This CDR3 comprises 17 residues. The germline V gene has CDR1 MNHEY and CDR2 SMNVEV (reference sequence). Between the trimmed V and J ends, which lost 1 base and 10 bases, there was a span of 20 bases. The CDR3 here is CASSLFSEVLRMSPLHF. The CDR3 DNA reads as TGTGCCAGCAGTTTATTTAGTGAGGTGCTAAGAATGTCACCCCTCCACTTT.

V is TRBV5-1 and J is TRBJ2-3; 8 positions match TRBD2. After removal of 4 bases from V and 5 bases from J, the junction contained 6 bases not matched to a gene. CDR1 SGHRS and CDR2 YFSETQ come from the germline V gene. The CDR3 loop spans 14 amino acids. The CDR3 spells CASSRGGLVDTQYF. The CDR3 coding sequence is TGCGCCAGCAGCCGGGGGGGACTCGTAGATACGCAGTATTTT. Based on the CDR3 plus reference TRBV5-1 and TRBJ2-3, the full variable domain is KAGVTQTPRYLIKTRGQQVTLSCSPISGHRSVSWYQQTPGQGLQFLFEYFSETQRNKGNFPGRFSGRQFSNSRSEMNVSTLELGDSALYLCASSRGGLVDTQYFGPGTRLTVL.

This clonotype was seen a handful of times. V usage is TRBV12-3 or TRBV12-4 and J usage is TRBJ2-3; TRBD2 aligns across 12 bases. J lost 3 bases, V lost 6 bases, and 4 bases had no gene match. The CDR3 is made up of 15 amino acids. CDR3: CASRSTSGGTDTQYF. For the CDR3, the DNA is TGTGCCAGCAGATCTACTAGCGGGGGGACAGATACGCAGTATTTT.

This chain uses TRBV12-3 or TRBV12-4 with TRBJ2-1, with 8 positions matching TRBD2. V gave up 2 bases and J gave up 5 bases; unmatched junction bases: 8. The CDR3 runs to 16 residues. CDR3 residues: CASSLPRASGHNEQFF. DNA of the CDR3: TGTGCCAGCAGTTTACCCCGGGCTAGCGGGCACAATGAGCAGTTCTTC.

This clonotype was observed once. This rearrangement joins TRBV6-5 to TRBJ2-7, with TRBD1 matching 7 bases. The J call may be in error: the DNA end matches TRBJ2-5 better. CDR1 is MNHEY and CDR2 is SVGAGI in the germline V gene. CDR3 length: 16 amino acids. The CDR3 DNA sequence: TGTGCCAGCAGTTACAATTTATGGGACAGAGGGGAGACCCAGTACTTC. It is translated as CASSYNLWDRGETQYF.

J is TRBJ2-3 and V is TRBV20-1; D is possibly TRBD1 or TRBD2 (6 bases each). The CDR3 is 14 amino acids. The germline V gene encodes CDR1 DFQATT and CDR2 SNEGSKA (reference sequence). With 3 bases removed from V and 0 bases from J, the gap between germline ends came to 10 bases. CDR3 in amino acids: CSASGGRSTDTQYF. The CDR3 DNA reads TGCAGTGCTAGTGGGGGGCGAAGCACAGATACGCAGTATTTT.

As DNA, the CDR3 is TGCAGCGTTGACAGGAACACCGGGGAGCTGTTTTTT. It yields the protein CSVDRNTGELFF. The chain has TRBV29-1 and TRBJ2-2; D call uncertain. The CDR3 consists of 12 residues. V lost 3 bases to trimming and J lost 1 base, with 3 bases between them. Germline-derived CDR1 and CDR2 are SQVTM and ANQGSEA.